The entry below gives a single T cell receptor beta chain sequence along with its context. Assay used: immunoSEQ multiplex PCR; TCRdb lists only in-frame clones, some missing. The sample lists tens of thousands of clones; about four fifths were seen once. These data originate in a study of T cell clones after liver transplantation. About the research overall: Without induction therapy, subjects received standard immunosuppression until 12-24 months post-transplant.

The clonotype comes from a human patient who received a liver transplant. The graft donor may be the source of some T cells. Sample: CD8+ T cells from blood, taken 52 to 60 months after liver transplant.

The DNA of the CDR3 is TGTGCCAGCAGCTTAGGGCACATTGGCAGCCAAGAGACCCAGTACTTC. It yields the protein CASSLGHIGSQETQYF. This chain uses TRBV7-6 with TRBJ2-5, with unresolved D. The CDR3 totals 16 residues. Deletions cut 1 base from V and 1 base from J, with 13 bases between. Germline V gives CDR1 SGHVS, CDR2 FNYEAQ.